The next 12 T cell receptor beta chains were all read from a single sample in a study of shared T cell receptors in the human thymus. TCRdb's table, derived via immunoSEQ multiplex PCR, lists solely in-frame clones and lacks some. The sample yields more than 550,000 clones, around 87% seen once. The same specimen was also included in a second study, on human thymus T cells.

Source material: thymocytes. These TCRs come from a boy in the first two years of life with a congenital heart defect.

As concerns this clone: A read error is likely, as this CDR3 ends without the conserved phenylalanine or tryptophan. The DNA is left out, because the CDR3 cannot be placed on it with certainty; the CDR3 is given as TCRdb lists it. The chain carries TRBV29-1 and TRBJ1-1. CDR1 is SQVTM and CDR2 is ANQGSEA in the germline V gene. The CDR3 comprises 10 residues, both ends counted. CDR3 in amino acids: CSVITEALTL.

The V and J genes are TRBV7-2 and TRBJ2-7; 16 nucleotides line up with TRBD2. The length of the CDR3 is 17 residues. The V gene's germline CDR1 is SGHTA and CDR2 FQGNSA. V trimming: 1 base; J trimming: 2 bases; junction bases outside the gene matches: 2. CDR3: CASSLGGLAGGPYEQYF. Here the CDR3 DNA reads TGTGCCAGCAGCTTAGGGGGACTAGCGGGAGGGCCCTACGAGCAGTACTTC. Filled out from reference TRBV7-2 and TRBJ2-7, the complete variable domain reads GAGVSQSPSNKVTEKGKDVELRCDPISGHTALYWYRQSLGQGLEFLIYFQGNSAPDKSGLPSDRFSAERTGGSVSTLTIQRTQQEDSAVYLCASSLGGLAGGPYEQYFGPGTRLTVT.

V gene TRBV4-3 combines with J gene TRBJ2-7, with 12 nucleotides matching TRBD2. Trimming removed 0 bases from V and 9 bases from J; junction bases left unmatched: 12. The germline V gene encodes CDR1 LGHNA and CDR2 YSLEER. The CDR3 is 17 amino acids. The CDR3 bases are TGCGCCAGCAGCCAAGAAGTTGTGCCTAGCGGGGGGGCGGTGCAGTACTTC. It translates to CASSQEVVPSGGAVQYF.

This clone was counted once. This chain connects TRBV7-2 to TRBJ2-4; D might be TRBD2 (6 bases). CDR1 and CDR2 (germline): SGHTA, FQGNSA. Deletions cut 1 base from V and 7 bases from J, with 14 bases between. The CDR3 runs 15 residues. CDR3: CASSLVRGMNNIQYF. The CDR3 DNA reads TGTGCCAGCAGCTTAGTGCGGGGAATGAATAACATTCAGTACTTC.

The chain uses TRBV28 and TRBJ2-7, with 9 nucleotides matching TRBD2. Germline-derived CDR1 and CDR2 are MDHEN and SYDVKM. V gave up 5 bases and J gave up 6 bases; unmatched junction bases: 11. This CDR3 spans 15 amino acids. CDR3 sequence (DNA): TGTGCCAGCAGTCGTCTACAGGGGCGGGGGGGCGAGCAGTACTTC. It is translated as CASSRLQGRGGEQYF.

V is TRBV27 and J is TRBJ2-7, with unresolved D. CDR1 and CDR2 (germline): MNHEY, SMNVEV (reference sequence). The V and J ends lost 4 bases and 1 base respectively, with 5 bases between them. The CDR3 runs to 12 residues. CDR3 DNA: TGTGCCAGCAGTTCGTATTCCTACGAGCAGTACTTC. Its protein is CASSSYSYEQYF.

This chain connects TRBV11-1 to TRBJ1-6, with D unresolved. Germline V CDR1 and CDR2: SGHAT, FQDESV (reference sequence). Trimming removed 5 bases at V and 4 bases at J, with 15 bases between. The CDR3 is 16 amino acids. The CDR3 DNA is TGTGCCAGCAGCCGCCGCCAGGTCAGATATAATTCACCCCTCCACTTT. This sequence encodes CASSRRQVRYNSPLHF. Combining the CDR3 with reference TRBV11-1 and TRBJ1-6 gives the whole variable domain EAEVAQSPRYKITEKSQAVAFWCDPISGHATLYWYRQILGQGPELLVQFQDESVVDDSQLPKDRFSAERLKGVDSTLKIQPAELGDSAMYLCASSRRQVRYNSPLHFGNGTRLTVT.

The chain is built from TRBV18 and TRBJ1-4; 10 bases fit TRBD1. This CDR3 has 14 amino acids. Germline V gene sequence: CDR1 KGHSH, CDR2 LQKENI. Trimming removed 2 bases from V and 7 bases from J; junction bases left unmatched: 1. CDR3 loop: CASSPGTGVEKLFF. Here the CDR3 DNA reads TGTGCCAGCTCACCAGGGACAGGGGTTGAAAAACTGTTTTTT.

This sequence joins TRBV7-2 and TRBJ2-7; 14 bases map to TRBD2. This CDR3 has 16 amino acids. V lost 4 bases to trimming and J lost 2 bases; unmatched junction nucleotides: 4. Germline CDR1 SGHTA, CDR2 FQGNSA. The chain's CDR3 is CASSSTSGRDTYEQYF. For the CDR3, the DNA is TGTGCCAGCAGCTCGACTAGCGGGAGGGATACCTACGAGCAGTACTTC.

V is TRBV29-1 and J is TRBJ2-1; D is perhaps TRBD2 (5 bases). With 0 bases removed from V and 0 bases from J, the gap between germline ends came to 18 bases. This CDR3 contains 18 residues. Germline V gene sequence: CDR1 SQVTM, CDR2 ANQGSEA. The CDR3 loop is CSVEDWTPLWSSYNEQFF. DNA of the CDR3: TGCAGCGTTGAAGATTGGACTCCTCTGTGGAGCTCCTACAATGAGCAGTTCTTC.

The gene calls are TRBV6-5 and TRBJ2-7, with TRBD2 matching over 7 bases. The CDR3 length is 15 residues. Germline-derived CDR1 and CDR2 are MNHEY and SVGAGI. Unmatched junction bases numbered 10, after V lost 6 bases and J lost 2 bases. DNA for the CDR3: TGTGCCAGCAGACATCCGGGGGGAAACCCCTACGAGCAGTACTTC. Translation gives CASRHPGGNPYEQYF.

This chain connects TRBV30 to TRBJ2-7; tentative D call: TRBD2 (5 bases). CDR3 size: 15 residues. Trimming took 0 bases from V and 3 from J, leaving 15 bases between them. Germline assignment: CDR1 GTSNPN and CDR2 SVGIG (reference sequence). The CDR3 DNA reads as TGTGCCTGGAGTGTACGGGGTCCGTCTTACTACGAGCAGTACTTC. This codes for CAWSVRGPSYYEQYF.